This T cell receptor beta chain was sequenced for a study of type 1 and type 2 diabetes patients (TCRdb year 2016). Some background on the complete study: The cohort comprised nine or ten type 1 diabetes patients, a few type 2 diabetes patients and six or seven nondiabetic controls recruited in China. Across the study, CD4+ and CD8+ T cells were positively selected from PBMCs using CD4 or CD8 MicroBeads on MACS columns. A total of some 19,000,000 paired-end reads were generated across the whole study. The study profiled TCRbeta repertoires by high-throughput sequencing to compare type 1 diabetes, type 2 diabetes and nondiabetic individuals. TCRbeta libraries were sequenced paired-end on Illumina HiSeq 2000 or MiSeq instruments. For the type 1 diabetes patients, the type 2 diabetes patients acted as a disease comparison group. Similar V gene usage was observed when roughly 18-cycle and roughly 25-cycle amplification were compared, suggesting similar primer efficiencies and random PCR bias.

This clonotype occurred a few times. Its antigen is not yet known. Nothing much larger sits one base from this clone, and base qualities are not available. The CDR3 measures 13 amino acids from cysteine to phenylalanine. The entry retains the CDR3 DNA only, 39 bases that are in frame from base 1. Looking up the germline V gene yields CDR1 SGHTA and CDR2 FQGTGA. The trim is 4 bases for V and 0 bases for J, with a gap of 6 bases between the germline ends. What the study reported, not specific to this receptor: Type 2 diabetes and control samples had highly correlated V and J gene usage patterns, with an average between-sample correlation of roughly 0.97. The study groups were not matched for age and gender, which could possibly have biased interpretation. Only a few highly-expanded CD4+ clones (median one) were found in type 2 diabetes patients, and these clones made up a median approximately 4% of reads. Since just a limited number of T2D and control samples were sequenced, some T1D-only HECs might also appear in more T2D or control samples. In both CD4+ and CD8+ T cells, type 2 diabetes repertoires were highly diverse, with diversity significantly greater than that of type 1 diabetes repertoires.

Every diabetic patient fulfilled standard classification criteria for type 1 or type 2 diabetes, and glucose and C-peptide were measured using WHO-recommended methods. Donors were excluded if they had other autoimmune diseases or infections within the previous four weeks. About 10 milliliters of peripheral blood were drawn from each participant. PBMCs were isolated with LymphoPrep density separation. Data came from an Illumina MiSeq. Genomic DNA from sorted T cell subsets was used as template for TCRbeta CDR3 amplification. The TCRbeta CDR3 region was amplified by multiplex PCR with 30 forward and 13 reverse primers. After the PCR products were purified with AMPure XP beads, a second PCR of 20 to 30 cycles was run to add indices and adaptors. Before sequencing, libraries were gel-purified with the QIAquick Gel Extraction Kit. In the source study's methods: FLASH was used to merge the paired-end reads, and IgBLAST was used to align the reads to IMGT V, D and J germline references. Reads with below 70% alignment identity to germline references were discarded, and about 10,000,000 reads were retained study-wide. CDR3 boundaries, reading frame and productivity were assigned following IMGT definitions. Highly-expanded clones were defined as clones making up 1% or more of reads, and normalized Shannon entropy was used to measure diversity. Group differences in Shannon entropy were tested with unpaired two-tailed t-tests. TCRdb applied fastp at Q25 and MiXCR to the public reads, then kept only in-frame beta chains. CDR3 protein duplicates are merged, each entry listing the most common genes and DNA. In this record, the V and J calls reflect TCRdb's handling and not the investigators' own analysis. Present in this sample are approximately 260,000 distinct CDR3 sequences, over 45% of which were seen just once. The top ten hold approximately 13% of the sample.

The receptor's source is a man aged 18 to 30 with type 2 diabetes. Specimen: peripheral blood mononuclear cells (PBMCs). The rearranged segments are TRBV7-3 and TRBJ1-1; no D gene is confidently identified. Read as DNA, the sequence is TGTGCCAGCAGCTCCCTTGTGAACACTGAAGCTTTCTTT. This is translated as CASSSLVNTEAFF. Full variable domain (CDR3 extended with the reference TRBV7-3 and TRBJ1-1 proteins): GAGVSQTPSNKVTEKGKYVELRCDPISGHTALYWYRQSLGQGPEFLIYFQGTGAADDSGLPNDRFFAVRPEGSVSTLKIQRTERGDSAVYLCASSSLVNTEAFFGQGTRLTVV.